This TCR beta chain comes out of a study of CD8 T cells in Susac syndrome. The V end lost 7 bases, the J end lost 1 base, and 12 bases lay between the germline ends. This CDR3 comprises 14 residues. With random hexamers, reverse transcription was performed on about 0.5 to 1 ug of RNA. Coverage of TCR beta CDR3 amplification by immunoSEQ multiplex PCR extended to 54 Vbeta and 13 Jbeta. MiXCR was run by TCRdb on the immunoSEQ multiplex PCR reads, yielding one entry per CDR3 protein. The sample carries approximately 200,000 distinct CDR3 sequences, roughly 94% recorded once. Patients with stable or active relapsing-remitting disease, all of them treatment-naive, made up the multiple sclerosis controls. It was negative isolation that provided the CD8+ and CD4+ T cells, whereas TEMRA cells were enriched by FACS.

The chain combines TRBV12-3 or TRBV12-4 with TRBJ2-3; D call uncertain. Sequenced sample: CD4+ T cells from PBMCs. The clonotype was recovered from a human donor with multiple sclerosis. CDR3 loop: CASTQLQGTDTQYF. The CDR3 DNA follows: TGTGCCAGCACCCAACTGCAGGGCACAGATACGCAGTATTTT.